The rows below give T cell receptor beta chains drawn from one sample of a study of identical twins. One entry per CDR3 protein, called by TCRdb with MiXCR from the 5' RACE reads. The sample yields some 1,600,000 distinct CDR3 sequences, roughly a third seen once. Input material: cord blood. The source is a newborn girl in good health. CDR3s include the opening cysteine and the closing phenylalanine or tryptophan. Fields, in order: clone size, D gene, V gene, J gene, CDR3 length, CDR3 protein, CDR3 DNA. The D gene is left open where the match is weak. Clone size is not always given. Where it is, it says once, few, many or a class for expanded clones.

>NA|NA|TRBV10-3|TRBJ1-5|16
CAISRDPIAGNQPQHF
TGTGCCATCAGTCGTGACCCGATAGCAGGCAATCAGCCCCAGCATTTT
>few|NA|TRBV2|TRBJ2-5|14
CASTDLDREETQYF
TGTGCCAGCACCGACCTGGACAGAGAAGAGACCCAGTACTTC
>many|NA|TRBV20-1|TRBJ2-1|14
CSAREKSPRGEQFF
TGCAGTGCTAGAGAGAAATCCCCTCGGGGTGAGCAGTTCTTC
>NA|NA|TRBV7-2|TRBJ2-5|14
CASSNPLESVTQYF
TGTGCCAGCAGCAACCCTCTAGAGTCCGTGACCCAGTACTTC
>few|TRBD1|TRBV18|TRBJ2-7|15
CASSPRQGEGYEQYF
TGTGCCAGCTCACCAAGACAGGGGGAGGGCTACGAGCAGTACTTC
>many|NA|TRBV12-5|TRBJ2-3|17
CASGDSLRGNSTDTQYF
TGTGCTAGTGGCGATTCTCTGCGGGGCAATAGCACAGATACGCAGTATTTT
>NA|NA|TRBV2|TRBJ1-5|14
CASRRDPFNQPQHF
TGTGCCAGCAGACGCGACCCCTTCAATCAGCCCCAGCATTTT
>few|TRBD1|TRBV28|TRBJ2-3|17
CASSPGTGGFFTDTQYF
TGTGCCAGCAGTCCCGGGACAGGGGGCTTCTTCACAGATACGCAGTATTTT
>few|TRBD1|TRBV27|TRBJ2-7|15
CASSLRIQGDYEQYF
TGTGCCAGCAGTTTACGCATACAGGGGGACTACGAGCAGTACTTC
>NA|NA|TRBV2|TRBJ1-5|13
CASSESRNQPQHF
TGTGCCAGCAGTGAAAGTCGGAATCAGCCCCAGCATTTT
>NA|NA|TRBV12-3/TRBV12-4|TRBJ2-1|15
CASSFSTNSYNEQFF
TGTGCCAGCAGTTTTAGTACTAACTCCTACAATGAGCAGTTCTTC
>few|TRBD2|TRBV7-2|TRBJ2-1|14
CASSTRTRNNEQFF
TGTGCCAGCAGCACCCGGACTAGGAACAATGAGCAGTTCTTC
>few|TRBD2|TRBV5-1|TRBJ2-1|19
CASSVARTSGNLWDNEQFF
TGCGCCAGCAGCGTGGCGAGGACTAGCGGGAATTTATGGGACAATGAGCAGTTCTTC
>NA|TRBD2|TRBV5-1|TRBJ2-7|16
CASSLTGTSGSHEQYF
TGCGCCAGCAGCTTGACCGGGACTAGCGGGAGCCACGAGCAGTACTTC
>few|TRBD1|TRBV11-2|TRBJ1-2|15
CASSERLGQGFGYTF
TGTGCCAGCAGCGAGAGATTGGGACAGGGGTTTGGCTACACCTTC
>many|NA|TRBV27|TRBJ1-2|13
CASSFSVNYGYTF
TGTGCCAGCAGTTTCAGCGTTAACTATGGCTACACCTTC
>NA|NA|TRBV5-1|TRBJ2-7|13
CASSVSTAGEQYF
TGCGCCAGCAGCGTAAGTACGGCTGGGGAGCAGTACTTC
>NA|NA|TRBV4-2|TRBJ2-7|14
CASSRGDPSYEQYF
TGTGCCAGCAGCCGGGGGGACCCCTCGTACGAGCAGTACTTC
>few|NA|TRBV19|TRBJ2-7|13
CASSIRGTYEQYF
TGTGCCAGTAGTATCAGGGGCACCTACGAGCAGTACTTC
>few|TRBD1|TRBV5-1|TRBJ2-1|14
CASSAGQGVGEQFF
TGCGCCAGCAGCGCGGGACAGGGGGTCGGTGAGCAGTTCTTC
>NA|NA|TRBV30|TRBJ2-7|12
CAWSRRVYEQYF
TGTGCCTGGAGTCGCCGAGTGTACGAGCAGTACTTC
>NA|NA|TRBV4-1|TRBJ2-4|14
CASSHASGKNIQYF
TGCGCCAGCAGCCATGCTTCAGGCAAAAACATTCAGTACTTC
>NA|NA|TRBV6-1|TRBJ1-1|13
CASSEGWNTEAFF
TGTGCCAGCAGTGAGGGCTGGAACACTGAAGCTTTCTTT
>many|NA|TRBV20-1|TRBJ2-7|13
CSASTGLSYEQYF
TGCAGCGCCTCTACGGGGCTCTCCTACGAGCAGTACTTC
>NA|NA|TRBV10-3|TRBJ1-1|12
CAISGAGQEAFF
TGTGCCATCAGTGGGGCAGGGCAGGAAGCTTTCTTT
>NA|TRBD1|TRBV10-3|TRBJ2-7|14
CAISELTGGLEQYF
TGTGCCATCAGTGAGTTAACAGGGGGGCTCGAGCAGTACTTC
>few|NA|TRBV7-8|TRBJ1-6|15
CASSRTWPYNSPLHF
TGTGCCAGCAGCCGGACATGGCCCTATAATTCACCCCTCCACTTT
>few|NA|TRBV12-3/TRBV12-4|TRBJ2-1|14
CASSKRQVYNEQFF
TGTGCCAGCAGTAAAAGACAGGTTTACAATGAGCAGTTCTTC
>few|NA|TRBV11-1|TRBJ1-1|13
CASSFGELTEAFF
TGTGCCAGCAGCTTCGGGGAGCTCACTGAAGCTTTCTTT
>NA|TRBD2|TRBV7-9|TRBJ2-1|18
CASITKIAGVGPYNEQFF
TGTGCCAGCATCACAAAGATAGCGGGAGTTGGGCCTTACAATGAGCAGTTCTTC
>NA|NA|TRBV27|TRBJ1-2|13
CASSLAANFGYTF
TGTGCCAGCAGTTTAGCAGCGAACTTTGGCTACACCTTC
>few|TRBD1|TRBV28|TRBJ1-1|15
CASSQANPGQGEAFF
TGTGCCAGCAGTCAAGCTAACCCCGGACAGGGTGAAGCTTTCTTT
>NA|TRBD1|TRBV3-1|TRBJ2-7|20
CASSRDPGQTWLSSYNEQYF
TGTGCCAGCAGCCGCGATCCGGGACAGACATGGCTTAGCTCCTACAATGAGCAGTACTTC
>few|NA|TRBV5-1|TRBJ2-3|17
CASSLAPGRGPGDTQYF
TGCGCCAGCAGCTTGGCACCCGGCAGAGGACCGGGAGATACGCAGTATTTT
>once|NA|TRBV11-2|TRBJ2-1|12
CASSLGKGEQFF
TGTGCCAGCAGCTTAGGAAAGGGTGAGCAGTTCTTC
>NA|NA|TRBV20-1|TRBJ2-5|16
CSARPIDGPLSNEQYF
TGCAGTGCTAGACCTATTGACGGGCCCCTATCCAATGAGCAGTACTTC
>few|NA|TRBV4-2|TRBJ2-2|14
CASSQDSRTGELFF
TGTGCCAGCAGCCAAGATTCCAGGACCGGGGAGCTGTTTTTT
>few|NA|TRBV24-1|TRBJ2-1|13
CATKNGKGNEQFF
TGTGCCACCAAAAACGGCAAAGGAAATGAGCAGTTCTTC
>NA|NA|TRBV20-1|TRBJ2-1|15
CSARPPGDSYNEQFF
TGCAGTGCTAGACCGCCGGGAGACTCCTACAATGAGCAGTTCTTC
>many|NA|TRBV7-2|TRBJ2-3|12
CASSFGSDTQYF
TGTGCCAGCAGCTTTGGGTCAGATACGCAGTATTTT
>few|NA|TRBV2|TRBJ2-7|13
CARGTQVGYEQYF
TGTGCCAGGGGAACCCAGGTCGGCTACGAGCAGTACTTC
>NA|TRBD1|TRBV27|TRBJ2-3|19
CASSFAGTAYSPSTGTQYF
TGTGCCAGCAGTTTCGCCGGGACAGCCTACAGCCCTAGCACAGGTACGCAGTATTTT
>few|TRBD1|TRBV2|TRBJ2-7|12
CAVTTGNHEQYF
TGTGCCGTAACGACAGGGAATCACGAGCAGTACTTC
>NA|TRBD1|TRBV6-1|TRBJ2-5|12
CAGGQGGETQYF
TGTGCCGGCGGACAGGGCGGAGAGACCCAGTACTTC
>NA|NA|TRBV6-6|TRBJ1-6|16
CASTKTESSYNSPLHF
TGTGCCAGCACTAAGACAGAGAGCTCCTATAATTCACCCCTCCACTTT
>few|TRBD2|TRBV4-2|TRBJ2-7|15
CASSQETGGVYEQYF
TGTGCCAGCAGCCAAGAAACGGGAGGGGTCTACGAGCAGTACTTC
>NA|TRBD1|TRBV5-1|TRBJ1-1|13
CASRTGSNTEAFF
TGCGCCAGCAGGACAGGGTCAAACACTGAAGCTTTCTTT
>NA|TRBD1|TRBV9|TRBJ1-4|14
CASSALTGFEKLFF
TGTGCCAGCAGCGCCCTGACAGGGTTTGAAAAACTGTTTTTT
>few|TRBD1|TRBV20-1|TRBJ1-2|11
CSATGGGGYTF
TGCAGTGCTACAGGGGGCGGCGGCTACACCTTC
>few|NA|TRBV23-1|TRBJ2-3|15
CASSPVGGEENTQYF
TGCGCCAGCAGTCCGGTCGGCGGGGAAGAAAATACGCAGTATTTT
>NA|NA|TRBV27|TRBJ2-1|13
CASSYGEDSPQFF
TGTGCCAGCAGTTATGGAGAGGACTCTCCGCAGTTCTTC